This TCR beta chain was obtained from a study of blood T cells in healthy people across ages. On the study more broadly: Researchers report that template switching captured about one barcoded beta molecule per two T cells.

Only a few counts were recorded for this clonotype. The antigen is unknown. PCR was performed a second time for about 7 to 11 cycles using a sample-barcoded 5' primer and a J-beta primer mix. TCRdb independently ran MiXCR on the 5' RACE reads; one entry per CDR3 protein. There are approximately 1.5 million distinct CDR3 sequences in the sample; around 40% occur only once, and less than 5% lies in the top ten. Study observations and caveats: Unsorted PBMCs ruled out conclusive naive versus antigen-experienced comparison. Aged donors had fewer naive CD4+ cells and lower diversity than long-lived donors.

All donors came from Russia, were Caucasian and healthy, and spanned ages roughly 6 to 100. V shed 1 base and J shed 2 bases, with 18 bases lying between them. The CDR3 spans 17 residues. Per germline, CDR1 SGHRS and CDR2 YFSETQ. The sample consisted of blood. This clonotype was obtained from a woman aged 18-30 years in good health. The V call is TRBV5-1, the J call TRBJ1-2; D remains ambiguous. CDR3 residues: CASSLFKTRDLNYGYTF. The CDR3 DNA reads as TGCGCCAGCAGCTTGTTTAAAACGCGGGATCTGAACTATGGCTACACCTTC.